This entry features one TCR beta chain sequence. V was shortened by 4 bases and J by 5 bases, with 11 bases between the two germline ends. The CDR3 totals 13 residues. Germline CDR1 reads ENHRY; CDR2 reads SYGVKD. The entry originates in a study of cytomegalovirus exposure and HLA in healthy donors. PCR was performed using 60 Vbeta and 13 Jbeta primers. TCRdb keeps only in-frame clones here, not all; method: immunoSEQ multiplex PCR. The table has 170,000 or so clones, almost 85% seen once. The sequenced sample was PBMCs. The chain recombines TRBV10-3 with TRBJ2-5; TRBD2 is a possible D gene (6 bases). The sequence derives from a boy aged 2 to 10 in good health and CMV-seronegative. The CDR3 protein is CAISGEAPETQYF. The CDR3 bases are TGTGCCATCAGTGGGGAGGCTCCGGAGACCCAGTACTTC.